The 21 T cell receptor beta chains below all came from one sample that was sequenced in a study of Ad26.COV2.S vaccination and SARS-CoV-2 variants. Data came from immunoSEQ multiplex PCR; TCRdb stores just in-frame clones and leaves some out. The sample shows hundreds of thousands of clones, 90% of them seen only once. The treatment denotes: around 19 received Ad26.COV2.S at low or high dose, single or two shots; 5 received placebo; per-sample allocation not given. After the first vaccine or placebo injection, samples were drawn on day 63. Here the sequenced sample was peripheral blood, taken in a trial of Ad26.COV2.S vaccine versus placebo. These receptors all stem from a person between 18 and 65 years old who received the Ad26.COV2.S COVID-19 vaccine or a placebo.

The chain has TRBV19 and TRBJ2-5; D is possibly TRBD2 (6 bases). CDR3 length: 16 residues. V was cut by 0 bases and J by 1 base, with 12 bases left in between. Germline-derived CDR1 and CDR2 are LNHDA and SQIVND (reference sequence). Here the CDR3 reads CASSIDIFSGQETQYF. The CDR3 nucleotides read TGTGCCAGTAGTATAGACATATTTAGCGGCCAAGAGACCCAGTACTTC.

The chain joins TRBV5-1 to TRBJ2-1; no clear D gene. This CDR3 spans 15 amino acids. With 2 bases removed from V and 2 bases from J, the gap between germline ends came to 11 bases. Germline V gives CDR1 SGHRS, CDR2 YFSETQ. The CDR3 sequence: CASSLDGPTYNEQFF. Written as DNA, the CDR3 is TGCGCCAGCAGCTTAGACGGGCCCACCTACAATGAGCAGTTCTTC.

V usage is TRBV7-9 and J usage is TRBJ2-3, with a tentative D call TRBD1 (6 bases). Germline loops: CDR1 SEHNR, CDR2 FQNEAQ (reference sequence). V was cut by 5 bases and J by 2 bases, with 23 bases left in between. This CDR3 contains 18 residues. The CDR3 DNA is TGTGCCAGCAGCCCCCCGATCCCGGTGCAGGGGAACACAGATACGCAGTATTTT. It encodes CASSPPIPVQGNTDTQYF. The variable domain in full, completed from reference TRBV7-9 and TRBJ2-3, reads DTGVSQNPRHKITKRGQNVTFRCDPISEHNRLYWYRQTLGQGPEFLTYFQNEAQLEKSRLLSDRFSAERPKGSFSTLEIQRTEQGDSAMYLCASSPPIPVQGNTDTQYFGPGTRLTVL.

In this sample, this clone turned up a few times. CDR3 loop: CASSPGASYEQYF. For the CDR3, the DNA is TGTGCCAGTAGTCCAGGGGCTTCCTACGAGCAGTACTTC. The V gene is TRBV19, the J gene TRBJ2-7, with D possibly TRBD1 on 6 matching bases. Between the trimmed V and J ends, which lost 5 bases and 1 base, there was a span of 9 bases. The germline CDR1 and CDR2 sequences are LNHDA and SQIVND (reference sequence). This CDR3 is built from 13 residues.

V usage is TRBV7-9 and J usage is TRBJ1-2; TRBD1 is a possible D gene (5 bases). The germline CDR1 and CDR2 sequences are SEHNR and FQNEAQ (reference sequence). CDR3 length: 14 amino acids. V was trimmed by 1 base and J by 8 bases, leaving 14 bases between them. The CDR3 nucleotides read TGTGCCAGCAGCTTAGGGGTAGGGCAGGGAGGCTACACCTTC. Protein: CASSLGVGQGGYTF.

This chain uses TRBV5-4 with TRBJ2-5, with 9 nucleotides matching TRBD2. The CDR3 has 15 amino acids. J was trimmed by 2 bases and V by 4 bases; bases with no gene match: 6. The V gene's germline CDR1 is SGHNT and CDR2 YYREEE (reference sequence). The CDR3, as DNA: TGTGCCAGCAGCGTCCGACTAGCGGAACAAGAGACCCAGTACTTC. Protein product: CASSVRLAEQETQYF.

The CDR3 is CASTRLAGTSGEQYF. The CDR3, as DNA: TGTGCCAGCACTCGACTAGCGGGGACTTCGGGCGAGCAGTACTTC. The V gene is TRBV2, the J gene TRBJ2-7; 11 bases are shared with TRBD2. CDR1 and CDR2 (germline): SNHLY, FYNNEI. The CDR3 contains 15 residues. Trimming cost V 7 bases and J 6 bases; bases outside gene matches: 11.

CDR3 loop: CASSPGVVNEKLFF. CDR3 nucleotides: TGTGCCAGCAGCCCAGGGGTGGTTAATGAAAAACTGTTTTTT. This chain joins TRBV5-6 and TRBJ1-4; TRBD1 is a possible D gene (6 bases). CDR1 SGHDT and CDR2 YYEEEE come from the germline V gene. The ends were cut back, 4 bases at V and 4 bases at J, with 11 bases in the middle. The CDR3 covers 14 residues.

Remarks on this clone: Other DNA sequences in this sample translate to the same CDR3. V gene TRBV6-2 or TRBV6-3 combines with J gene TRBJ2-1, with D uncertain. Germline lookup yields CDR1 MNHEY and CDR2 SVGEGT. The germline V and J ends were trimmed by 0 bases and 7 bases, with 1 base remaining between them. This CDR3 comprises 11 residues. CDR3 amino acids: CASSYSNEQFF. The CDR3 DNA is TGTGCCAGCAGTTACTCGAATGAGCAGTTCTTC.

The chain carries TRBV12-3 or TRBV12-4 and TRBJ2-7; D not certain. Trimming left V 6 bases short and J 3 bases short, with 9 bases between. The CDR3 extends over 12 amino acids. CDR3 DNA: TGTGCCAGCAGGCGGCTTCACTACGAGCAGTACTTC. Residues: CASRRLHYEQYF.

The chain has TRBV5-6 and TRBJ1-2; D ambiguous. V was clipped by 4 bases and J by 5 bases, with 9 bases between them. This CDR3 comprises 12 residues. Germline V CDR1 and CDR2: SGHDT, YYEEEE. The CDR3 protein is CASSAEVYGYTF. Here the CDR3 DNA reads TGTGCCAGCAGCGCGGAGGTGTATGGCTACACCTTC. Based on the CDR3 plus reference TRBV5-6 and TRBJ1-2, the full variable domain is DAGVTQSPTHLIKTRGQQVTLRCSPKSGHDTVSWYQQALGQGPQFIFQYYEEEERQRGNFPDRFSGHQFPNYSSELNVNALLLGDSALYLCASSAEVYGYTFGSGTRLTVV.

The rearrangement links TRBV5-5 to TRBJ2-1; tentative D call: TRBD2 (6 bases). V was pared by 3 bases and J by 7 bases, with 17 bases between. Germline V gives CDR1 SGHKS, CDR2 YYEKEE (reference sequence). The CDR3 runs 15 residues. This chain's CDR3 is CASSWGGDSRNEQFF. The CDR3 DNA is TGTGCCAGCAGCTGGGGCGGGGATTCAAGAAATGAGCAGTTCTTC.

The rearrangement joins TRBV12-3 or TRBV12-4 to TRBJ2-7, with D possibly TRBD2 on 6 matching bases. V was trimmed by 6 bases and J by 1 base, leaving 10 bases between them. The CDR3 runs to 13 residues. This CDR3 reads CASRVSGSYEQYF. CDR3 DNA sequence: TGTGCCAGCAGGGTAAGCGGGTCCTACGAGCAGTACTTC.

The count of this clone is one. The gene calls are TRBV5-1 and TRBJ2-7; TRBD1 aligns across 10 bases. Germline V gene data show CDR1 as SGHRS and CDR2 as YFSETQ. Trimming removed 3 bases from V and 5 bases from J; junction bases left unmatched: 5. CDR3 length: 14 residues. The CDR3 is CASSYRDRGDEQYF. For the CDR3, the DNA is TGCGCCAGCAGCTACCGGGACAGGGGCGACGAGCAGTACTTC.

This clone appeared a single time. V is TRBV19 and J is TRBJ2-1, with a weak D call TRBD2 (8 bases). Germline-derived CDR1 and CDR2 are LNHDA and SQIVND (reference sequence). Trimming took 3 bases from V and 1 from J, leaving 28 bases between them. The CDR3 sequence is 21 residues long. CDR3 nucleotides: TGTGCCAGTAGTATTCCCAGGGGGGTCGGAGCGGGAGTCGGGTCCTACAATGAGCAGTTCTTC. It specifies CASSIPRGVGAGVGSYNEQFF.

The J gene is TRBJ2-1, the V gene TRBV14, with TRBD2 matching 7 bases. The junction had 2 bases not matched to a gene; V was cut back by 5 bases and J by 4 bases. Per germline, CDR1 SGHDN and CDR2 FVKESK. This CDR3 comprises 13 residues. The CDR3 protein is CASSGAGYNEQFF. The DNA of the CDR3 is TGTGCCAGCAGCGGAGCGGGGTACAATGAGCAGTTCTTC. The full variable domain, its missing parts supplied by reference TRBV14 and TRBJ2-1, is EAGVTQFPSHSVIEKGQTVTLRCDPISGHDNLYWYRRVMGKEIKFLLHFVKESKQDESGMPNNRFLAERTGGTYSTLKVQPAELEDSGVYFCASSGAGYNEQFFGPGTRLTVL.

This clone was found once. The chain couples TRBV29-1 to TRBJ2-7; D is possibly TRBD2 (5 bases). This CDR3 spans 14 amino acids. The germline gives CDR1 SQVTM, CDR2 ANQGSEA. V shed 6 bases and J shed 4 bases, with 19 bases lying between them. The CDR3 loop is CSVGQTSMGYEQYF. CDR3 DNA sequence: TGCAGCGTGGGCCAAACTAGTATGGGATACGAGCAGTACTTC.

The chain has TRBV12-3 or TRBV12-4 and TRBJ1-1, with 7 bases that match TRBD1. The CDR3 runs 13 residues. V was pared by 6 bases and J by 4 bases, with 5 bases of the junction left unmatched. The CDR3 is CASRPTGITEAFF. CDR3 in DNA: TGTGCCAGCAGGCCGACAGGGATCACTGAAGCTTTCTTT.

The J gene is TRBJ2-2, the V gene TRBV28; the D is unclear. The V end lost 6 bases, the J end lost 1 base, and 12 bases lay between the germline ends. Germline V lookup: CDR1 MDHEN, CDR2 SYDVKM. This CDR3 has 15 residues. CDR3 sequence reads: CASSPLAENTGELFF. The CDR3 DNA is TGTGCCAGCAGCCCCTTGGCGGAGAACACCGGGGAGCTGTTTTTT.

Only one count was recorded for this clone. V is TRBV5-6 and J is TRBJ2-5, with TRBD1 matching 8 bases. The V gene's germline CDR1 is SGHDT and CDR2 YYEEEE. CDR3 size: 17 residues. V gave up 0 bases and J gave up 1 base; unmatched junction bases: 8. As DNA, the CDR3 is TGTGCCAGCAGCTTGGGTCCGGCAGGGGGCCCCCAAGAGACCCAGTACTTC. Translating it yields CASSLGPAGGPQETQYF. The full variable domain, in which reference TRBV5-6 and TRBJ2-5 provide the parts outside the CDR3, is DAGVTQSPTHLIKTRGQQVTLRCSPKSGHDTVSWYQQALGQGPQFIFQYYEEEERQRGNFPDRFSGHQFPNYSSELNVNALLLGDSALYLCASSLGPAGGPQETQYFGPGTRLLVL.

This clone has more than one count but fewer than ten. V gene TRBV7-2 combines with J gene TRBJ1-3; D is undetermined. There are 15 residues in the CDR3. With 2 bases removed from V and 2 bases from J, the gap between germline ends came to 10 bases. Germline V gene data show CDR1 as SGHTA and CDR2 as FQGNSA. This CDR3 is CASSLFPGTGNTIYF. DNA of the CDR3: TGTGCCAGCAGCTTATTCCCCGGTACTGGAAACACCATATATTTT.